Shown below are 6 T cell receptor beta chains from a single sample sequenced in a study of T-cell reconstitution after alpha-beta-depleted transplantation in children (TCRdb year 2016). The treatment or condition tag for this specimen amounts to: allogeneic hematopoietic cell transplantation with graft depleted of TCRalphabeta T cells and CD19 B cells. Receptors were amplified or captured by PCR. TCRdb records Illumina HiSeq 2500 as the sequencer. TCR libraries were prepared with molecular barcoding, using unique molecular identifiers to normalize TCRbeta repertoire quantification. Through fastp at Q25 and MiXCR, TCRdb rebuilt clones from the public reads, retaining in-frame beta chains. CDR3 protein duplicates are merged, each entry listing the most common genes and DNA. The sample data list 200,000 to 250,000 distinct CDR3 sequences, and 8.4% of these were observed just once. The ten largest clones take up 35% of the sample.

The input for sequencing was PBMCs, mostly from graft donor cells, taken 360 days after TCRalphabeta/CD19-depleted stem cell transplant. Receptors originate from a male patient aged 2 to 10 who had a stem cell transplant for acute myeloid leukemia, so the T cells may come from the graft donor.

This clonotype was detected only a few times. The chain has TRBV20-1 and TRBJ1-4, with no clear D. The germline V and J ends were trimmed by 3 bases and 0 bases, with 8 bases remaining between them. The CDR3 covers 14 residues. In germline, CDR1 is DFQATT, CDR2 SNEGSKA (reference sequence). The CDR3 DNA follows: TGCAGTGCTAGGGAGATACCAACTAATGAAAAACTGTTTTTT. Residues: CSAREIPTNEKLFF.

The V and J genes are TRBV11-2 and TRBJ2-4; TRBD2 agrees at 12 bases. Germline values: CDR1 SGHAT, CDR2 FQNNGV. The CDR3 is 19 amino acids. With 5 bases clipped from V and 1 base from J, the junction kept 12 bases outside the gene matches. The CDR3 DNA sequence: TGTGCCAGCAGCCCGTGGACTAGCGGGATGGGGCGGGCCAAAAACATTCAGTACTTC. Encoded protein: CASSPWTSGMGRAKNIQYF.

This clonotype was observed a handful of times. The chain has TRBV12-3 or TRBV12-4 and TRBJ2-2, with D perhaps TRBD1 (7 bases). The CDR3 loop spans 15 amino acids. Trimming removed 5 bases at V and 4 bases at J, with 14 bases between. CDR3 DNA: TGTGCCAGCAGTCCCCAGGGGGGACGCACCGGGGAGCTGTTTTTT. Translating it yields CASSPQGGRTGELFF.

This clonotype was seen many times. The genes are TRBV6-5 and TRBJ2-1, with D perhaps TRBD2 (5 bases). Germline V gene data show CDR1 as MNHEY and CDR2 as SVGAGI. This CDR3 region has 15 residues. The V end lost 3 bases, the J end lost 7 bases, and 16 bases lay between the germline ends. DNA of the CDR3: TGTGCCAGCAGTTATTACCGGGGTGTCGGAAATGAGCAGTTCTTC. Amino acids: CASSYYRGVGNEQFF.

This clonotype was counted ten times or more. The chain joins TRBV5-5 to TRBJ2-5, with 7 bases lining up with TRBD2. Germline V lookup: CDR1 SGHKS, CDR2 YYEKEE (reference sequence). The J segment lost 4 bases and the V segment lost 2 bases, leaving 11 bases of the junction unmatched. CDR3 length: 16 amino acids. CDR3 region: CASSFMGGRIGETQYF. The CDR3 DNA is TGTGCCAGCAGCTTCATGGGAGGGAGGATAGGAGAGACCCAGTACTTC.

The genes are TRBV14 and TRBJ1-4; weak D call: TRBD1 (5 bases). The CDR3 is made up of 15 amino acids. Germline-derived CDR1 and CDR2 are SGHDN and FVKESK. Trimming took off 4 bases at V and 5 bases at J, with 14 bases between the two ends. In DNA form, the CDR3 reads TGTGCCAGCAGCCCCGGTAGGGGCCGGAATGAAAAACTGTTTTTT. It translates to CASSPGRGRNEKLFF. Full variable domain (rest looked up from reference TRBV14 and TRBJ1-4): EAGVTQFPSHSVIEKGQTVTLRCDPISGHDNLYWYRRVMGKEIKFLLHFVKESKQDESGMPNNRFLAERTGGTYSTLKVQPAELEDSGVYFCASSPGRGRNEKLFFGSGTQLSVL.